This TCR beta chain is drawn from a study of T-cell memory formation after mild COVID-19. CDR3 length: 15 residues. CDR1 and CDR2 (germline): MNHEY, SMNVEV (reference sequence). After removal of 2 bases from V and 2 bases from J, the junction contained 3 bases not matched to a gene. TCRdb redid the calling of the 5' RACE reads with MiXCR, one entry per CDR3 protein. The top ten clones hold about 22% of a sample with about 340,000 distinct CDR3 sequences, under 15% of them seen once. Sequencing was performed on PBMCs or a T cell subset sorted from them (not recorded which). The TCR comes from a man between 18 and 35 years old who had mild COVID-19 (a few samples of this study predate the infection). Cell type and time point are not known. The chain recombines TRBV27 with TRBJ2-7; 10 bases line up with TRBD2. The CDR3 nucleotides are TGTGCCAGCAGTTTAAGAGCGGGGGGGCCCTACGAGCAGTACTTC. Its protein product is CASSLRAGGPYEQYF.